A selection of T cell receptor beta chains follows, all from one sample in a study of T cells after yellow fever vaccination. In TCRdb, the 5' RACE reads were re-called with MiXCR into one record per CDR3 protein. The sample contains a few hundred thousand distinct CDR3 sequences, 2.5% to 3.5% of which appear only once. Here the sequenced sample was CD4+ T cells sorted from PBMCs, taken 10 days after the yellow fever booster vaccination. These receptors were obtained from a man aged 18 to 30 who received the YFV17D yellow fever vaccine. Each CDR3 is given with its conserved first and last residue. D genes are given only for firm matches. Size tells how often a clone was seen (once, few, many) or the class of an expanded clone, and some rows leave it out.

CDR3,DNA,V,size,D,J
CASTPRGQEPQHF,TGTGCCAGCACGCCTAGGGGGCAGGAGCCCCAGCATTTT,TRBV12-3/TRBV12-4,NA,TRBD1,TRBJ1-5
CSASTGGLAGSMQFF,TGCAGTGCTAGTACCGGTGGGCTAGCGGGGTCGATGCAGTTCTTC,TRBV20-1,NA,TRBD2,TRBJ2-1
CASSQVRPFTDTQYF,TGCGCCAGCAGCCAAGTCAGACCATTCACAGATACGCAGTATTTT,TRBV4-3,many,NA,TRBJ2-3
CASSLEQGRKNIQYF,TGTGCCAGCAGCTTGGAACAGGGTCGAAAAAACATTCAGTACTTC,TRBV7-2,many,NA,TRBJ2-4
CSARDPTGPGYEQYF,TGCAGTGCTAGAGATCCGACAGGGCCAGGATACGAGCAGTACTTC,TRBV20-1,NA,TRBD1,TRBJ2-7
CSAAPWRGGLDTQYF,TGCAGTGCCGCGCCCTGGCGGGGGGGCCTAGATACGCAGTATTTT,TRBV20-1,many,TRBD2,TRBJ2-3
CATSDDRTSADTQYF,TGTGCCACCAGTGATGACAGGACTAGCGCAGATACGCAGTATTTT,TRBV24-1,many,TRBD2,TRBJ2-3
CAWSAGVQETQYF,TGTGCCTGGAGTGCAGGGGTGCAAGAGACCCAGTACTTC,TRBV30,few,NA,TRBJ2-5
CASGVRPLHF,TGTGCCAGTGGGGTGAGACCCCTCCACTTT,TRBV28,NA,NA,TRBJ1-6
CAISAPAYYEQYF,TGTGCCATCAGTGCCCCAGCCTACTACGAGCAGTACTTC,TRBV10-3,many,NA,TRBJ2-7
CASSSGLTQDTQYF,TGTGCCAGCTCGTCCGGACTAACCCAAGATACGCAGTATTTT,TRBV18,many,NA,TRBJ2-3
CASGRDRATEAFF,TGTGCCAGCGGCCGGGACAGGGCTACTGAAGCTTTCTTT,TRBV7-2,few,TRBD1,TRBJ1-1
CSAEDGRGTGELFF,TGCAGTGCCGAGGATGGGCGGGGCACCGGGGAGCTGTTTTTT,TRBV20-1,few,NA,TRBJ2-2
CASSIYSTHNEQFF,TGTGCCAGCAGCATATACAGCACACACAATGAGCAGTTCTTC,TRBV9,NA,NA,TRBJ2-1
CASSQDRLVTDTQYF,TGTGCCAGCAGCCAAGATCGGCTAGTGACAGATACGCAGTATTTT,TRBV4-2,NA,NA,TRBJ2-3
CASSLSGGRYEQYF,TGTGCCAGCAGTTTATCGGGGGGGCGGTACGAGCAGTACTTC,TRBV12-3/TRBV12-4,many,TRBD2,TRBJ2-7
CASSSLGRSTEAFF,TGTGCCAGCAGTTCTTTGGGCAGAAGCACTGAAGCTTTCTTT,TRBV6-5,few,NA,TRBJ1-1
CASSPSGGPNNEQFF,TGTGCCAGCAGCCCTAGCGGGGGGCCTAACAATGAGCAGTTCTTC,TRBV7-2,many,TRBD2,TRBJ2-1
CASSFPDQNIQYF,TGCGCCAGCAGCTTCCCAGACCAAAACATTCAGTACTTC,TRBV5-1,many,NA,TRBJ2-4
CASSQQNNYGYTF,TGTGCCAGCAGCCAACAGAATAACTATGGCTACACCTTC,TRBV12-3/TRBV12-4,few,NA,TRBJ1-2
CASKAGQGTYEQYF,TGTGCCAGCAAGGCAGGACAGGGGACCTACGAGCAGTACTTC,TRBV7-2,few,TRBD1,TRBJ2-7
CASSTSLTGAGLNTEAFF,TGCGCCAGCAGCACCTCTTTGACAGGCGCAGGCTTGAACACTGAAGCTTTCTTT,TRBV5-1,NA,NA,TRBJ1-1
CSAFSTSGVYEQYF,TGCAGTGCATTTTCGACTAGCGGAGTTTACGAGCAGTACTTC,TRBV20-1,many,TRBD2,TRBJ2-7
CASSFQGGDTQYF,TGTGCCAGCAGCTTCCAGGGGGGGGATACGCAGTATTTT,TRBV7-3,many,NA,TRBJ2-3